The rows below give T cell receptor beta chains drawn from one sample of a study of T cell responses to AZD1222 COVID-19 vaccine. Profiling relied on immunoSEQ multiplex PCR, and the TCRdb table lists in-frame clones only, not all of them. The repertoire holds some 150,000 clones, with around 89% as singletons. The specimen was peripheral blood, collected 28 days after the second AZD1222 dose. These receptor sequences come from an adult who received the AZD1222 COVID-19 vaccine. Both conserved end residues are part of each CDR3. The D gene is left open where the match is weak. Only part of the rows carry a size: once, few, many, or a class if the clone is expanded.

CASRHDLTSDTQYF | TGTGCCAGCAGACATGACCTTACATCAGATACGCAGTATTTT | TRBV6-5 | - | - | TRBJ2-3
CATRLTRDQETQYF | TGTGCCACCCGCCTTACGCGGGACCAAGAGACCCAGTACTTC | TRBV27 | - | - | TRBJ2-5
CASSAPTDTQYF | TGTGCCAGCAGCGCTCCCACAGATACGCAGTATTTT | TRBV9 | - | - | TRBJ2-3
CASKRQGVEQYF | TGTGCCAGCAAAAGACAGGGTGTCGAGCAGTACTTC | TRBV6-5 | - | TRBD1 | TRBJ2-7
CASSIGGGPRKETQYF | TGTGCCAGTAGTATCGGCGGGGGGCCCAGAAAAGAGACCCAGTACTTC | TRBV19 | - | TRBD2 | TRBJ2-5
CASSPRTGGYNEQFF | TGTGCCAGCAGCCCTCGGACAGGGGGCTACAATGAGCAGTTCTTC | TRBV14 | once | TRBD1 | TRBJ2-1
CASSLELHNSNYGYTF | TGTGCCAGCAGCTTAGAGCTCCATAACTCTAACTATGGCTACACCTTC | TRBV7-2 | - | - | TRBJ1-2
CASSIFWSSGNTIYF | TGTGCCAGTAGTATTTTTTGGAGCTCTGGAAACACCATATATTTT | TRBV19 | - | - | TRBJ1-3
CASTLGTDTQYF | TGTGCCAGCACCCTCGGCACAGATACGCAGTATTTT | TRBV7-2 | - | - | TRBJ2-3
CATSPPPRPGVGGSYNEQFF | TGTGCCACCAGTCCTCCGCCCAGACCGGGAGTAGGGGGCTCCTACAATGAGCAGTTCTTC | TRBV24-1 | - | - | TRBJ2-1
CASSQASGNTEAFF | TGTGCCAGCAGCCAAGCCTCAGGGAACACTGAAGCTTTCTTT | TRBV3-1/TRBV3-2 | - | - | TRBJ1-1
CASSGLAGGLLTQYF | TGTGCCAGCAGCGGACTAGCGGGGGGCTTGTTGACCCAGTACTTC | TRBV7-2 | - | TRBD2 | TRBJ2-5
CATSRDGDYQPQHF | TGTGCCACCAGCAGAGATGGGGACTATCAGCCCCAGCATTTT | TRBV15 | - | - | TRBJ1-5
CASTRGGSDYNEQFF | TGTGCCAGCACCCGGGGGGGTAGCGACTACAATGAGCAGTTCTTC | TRBV3-1/TRBV3-2 | - | TRBD2 | TRBJ2-1
CASSLTPTALHTYEQYF | TGTGCCAGCAGCTTAACCCCGACAGCCTTACACACCTACGAGCAGTACTTC | TRBV7-9 | - | - | TRBJ2-7
CASSLEGTYGYTF | TGTGCCAGCAGTTTAGAGGGGACCTATGGCTACACCTTC | TRBV28 | - | - | TRBJ1-2
CASSDPDTEAFF | TGTGCCAGCAGCGATCCAGACACTGAAGCTTTCTTT | TRBV28 | once | - | TRBJ1-1
CASRDEGETQYF | TGTGCCAGTAGGGACGAAGGGGAGACCCAGTACTTC | TRBV19 | - | - | TRBJ2-5